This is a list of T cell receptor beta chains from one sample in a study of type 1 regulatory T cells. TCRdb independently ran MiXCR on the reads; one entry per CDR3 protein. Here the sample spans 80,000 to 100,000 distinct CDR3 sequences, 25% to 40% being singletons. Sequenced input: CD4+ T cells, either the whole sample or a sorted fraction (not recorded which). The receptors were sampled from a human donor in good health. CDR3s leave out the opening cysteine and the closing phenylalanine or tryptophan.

ASSPLREGTEAF	TRBV5-1
SAHGMGQETQY	TRBV20-1
ASKGGVDYGYT	TRBV27
ASSFLPVAPLGTQY	TRBV7-6
ASSLVLGPQGDTQY	TRBV12-3/TRBV12-4
ASSPLTSIPGELF	TRBV12-3/TRBV12-4
ASSFQGDQPQH	TRBV7-9
ASKGMNTEAF	TRBV19
ASSPNRVGNQPQH	TRBV18
ISVSEAYVTDTQY	TRBV7-5
ASGVTGVNDEQY	TRBV12-3/TRBV12-4
ASSFLGQSGTEAF	TRBV7-9
ASRYQGSGANVLT	TRBV19
SAREPSGSSHEQY	TRBV20-1
ASSRSLSGANVLT	TRBV14
SARQGDEKLF	TRBV20-1
SASGTGPYEQY	TRBV20-1
ASSYNWGWNTEAF	TRBV7-2
ASSFINTDTQY	TRBV28
ASRPGDLPSTDTQY	TRBV6-6
ASSLDRTGADTQY	TRBV11-3
ASSPWTALYGYT	TRBV7-9
ASSPLGGGMIYEQY	TRBV3-1
ASSSSGRSRDTQY	TRBV7-3
ASSRSSGGGYEQY	TRBV7-2
ASSSLTGRETQY	TRBV5-1
ATSGGQIQETQY	TRBV24-1
ASSLGGASNEQF	TRBV5-1
ASSESSAGELF	TRBV10-2
ASSQELATTYNEQF	TRBV4-3
ASSGPNQETQY	TRBV6-5
ASRSDLGGNTIY	TRBV6-6
SAGRGSGETQY	TRBV20-1
ASSIREDTQY	TRBV19
ASKGLATISYYEQY	TRBV6-1
ASSLDKEQF	TRBV5-1
ASWGYTEAF	TRBV27
ATSREKTGLRSGANVLT	TRBV15
ASSQEPGAQNTGELF	TRBV4-1
ASSLAWDRGRETQY	TRBV11-1
ASSDSDNQPQH	TRBV7-9
ASHAGGAYEKLF	TRBV19
ASGPNRESQY	TRBV6-1
ASSSGRLSYNEQF	TRBV5-1
ASSTAGLSYEQY	TRBV7-2
SVLGKAYEQY	TRBV29-1
ASTGQGASDTQY	TRBV7-2
ASSYTGTGNTEAF	TRBV7-2
ASSQTRGGLGGYT	TRBV19
ASSQPHVRRTGELF	TRBV14
ASSQPGTSGRNTGELF	TRBV3-1
ASSFSGEEEQY	TRBV5-5
ASSYSTLNEQF	TRBV6-2/TRBV6-3
ASSALTGGGELF	TRBV7-8
ASKVLAGASYEQY	TRBV27
ASSADRRVNEQF	TRBV11-2
ASSPYGGGEQY	TRBV4-2